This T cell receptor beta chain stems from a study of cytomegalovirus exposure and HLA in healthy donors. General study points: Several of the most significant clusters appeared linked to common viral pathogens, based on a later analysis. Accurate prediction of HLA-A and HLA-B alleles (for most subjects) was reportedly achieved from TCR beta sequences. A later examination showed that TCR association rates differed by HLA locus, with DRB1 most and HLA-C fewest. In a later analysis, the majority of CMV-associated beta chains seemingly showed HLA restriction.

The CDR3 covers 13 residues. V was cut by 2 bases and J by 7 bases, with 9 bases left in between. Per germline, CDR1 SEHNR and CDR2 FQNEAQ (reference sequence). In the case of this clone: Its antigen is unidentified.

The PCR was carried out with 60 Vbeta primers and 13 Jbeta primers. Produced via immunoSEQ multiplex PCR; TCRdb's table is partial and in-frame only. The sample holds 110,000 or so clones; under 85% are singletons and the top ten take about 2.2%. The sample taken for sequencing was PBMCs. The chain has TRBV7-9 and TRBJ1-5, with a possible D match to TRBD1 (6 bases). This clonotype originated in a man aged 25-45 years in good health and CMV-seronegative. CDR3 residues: CASSLQGTQPQHF. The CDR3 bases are TGTGCCAGCAGCTTACAGGGGACACAGCCCCAGCATTTT.